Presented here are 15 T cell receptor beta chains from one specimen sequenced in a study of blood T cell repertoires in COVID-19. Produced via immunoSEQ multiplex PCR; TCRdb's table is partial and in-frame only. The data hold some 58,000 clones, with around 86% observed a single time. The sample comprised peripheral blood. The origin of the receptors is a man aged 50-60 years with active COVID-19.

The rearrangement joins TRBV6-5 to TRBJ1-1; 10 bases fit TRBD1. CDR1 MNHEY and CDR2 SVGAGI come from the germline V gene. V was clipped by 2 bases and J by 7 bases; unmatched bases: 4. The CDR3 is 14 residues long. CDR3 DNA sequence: TGTGCCAGCAGTTACGGGACAGGGGTCTATGAAGCTTTCTTT. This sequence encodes CASSYGTGVYEAFF.

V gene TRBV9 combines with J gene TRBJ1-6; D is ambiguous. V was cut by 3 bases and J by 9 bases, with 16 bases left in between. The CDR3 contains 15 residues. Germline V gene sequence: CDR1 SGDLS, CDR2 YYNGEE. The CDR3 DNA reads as TGTGCCAGCAGCGATTATGACACGGCGGGTTCACCCCTCCACTTT. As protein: CASSDYDTAGSPLHF.

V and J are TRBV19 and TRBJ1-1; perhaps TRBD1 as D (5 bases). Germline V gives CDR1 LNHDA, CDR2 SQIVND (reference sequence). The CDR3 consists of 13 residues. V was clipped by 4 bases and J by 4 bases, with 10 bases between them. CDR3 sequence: CASSRTTGTEAFF. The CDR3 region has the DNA TGTGCCAGTAGTAGGACAACGGGCACTGAAGCTTTCTTT.

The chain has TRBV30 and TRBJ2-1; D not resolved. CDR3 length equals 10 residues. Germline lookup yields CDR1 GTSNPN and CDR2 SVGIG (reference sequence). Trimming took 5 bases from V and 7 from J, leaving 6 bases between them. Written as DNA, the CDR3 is TGTGCCTGGGGTCGGAATGAGCAGTTCTTC. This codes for CAWGRNEQFF. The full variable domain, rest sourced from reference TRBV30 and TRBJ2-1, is SQTIHQWPATLVQPVGSPLSLECTVEGTSNPNLYWYRQAAGRGLQLLFYSVGIGQISSEVPQNLSASRPQDRQFILSSKKLLLSDSGFYLCAWGRNEQFFGPGTRLTVL.

In DNA form, the CDR3 reads TGTGCCAGTAGTACCCTCAGGGGAGGGGGTCCTAATGAAAAACTGTTTTTT. It encodes CASSTLRGGGPNEKLFF. The gene calls are TRBV19 and TRBJ1-4; TRBD1 might be the D (6 bases). The CDR3 spans 17 residues. Per the germline V gene, CDR1 is LNHDA and CDR2 is SQIVND (reference sequence). V shed 4 bases and J shed 3 bases, with 18 bases lying between them.

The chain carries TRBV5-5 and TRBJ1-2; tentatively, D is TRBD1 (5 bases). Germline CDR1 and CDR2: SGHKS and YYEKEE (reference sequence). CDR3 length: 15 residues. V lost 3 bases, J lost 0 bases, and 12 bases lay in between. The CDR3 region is CASSSSGISNYGYTF. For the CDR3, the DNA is TGTGCCAGCAGCTCCTCAGGGATCTCTAACTATGGCTACACCTTC.

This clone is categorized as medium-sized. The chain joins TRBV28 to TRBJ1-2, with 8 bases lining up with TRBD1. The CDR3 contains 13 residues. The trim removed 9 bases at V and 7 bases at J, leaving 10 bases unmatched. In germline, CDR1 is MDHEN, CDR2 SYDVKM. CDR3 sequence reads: CASYTGQAAGYTF. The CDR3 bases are TGTGCCAGTTACACGGGACAGGCTGCTGGCTACACCTTC.

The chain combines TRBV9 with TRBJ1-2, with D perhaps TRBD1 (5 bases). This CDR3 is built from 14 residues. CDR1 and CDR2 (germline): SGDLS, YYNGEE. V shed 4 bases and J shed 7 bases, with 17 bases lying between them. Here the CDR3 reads CASSRRGDGGGYTF. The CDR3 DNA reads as TGTGCCAGCAGCCGACGGGGGGATGGTGGTGGCTACACCTTC.

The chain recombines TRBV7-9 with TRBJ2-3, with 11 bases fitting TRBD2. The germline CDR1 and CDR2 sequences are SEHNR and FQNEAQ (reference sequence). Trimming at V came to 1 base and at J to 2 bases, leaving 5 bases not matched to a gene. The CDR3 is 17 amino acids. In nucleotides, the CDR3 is TGTGCCAGCAGCTTAGTTCTAGCGGGAGGAGCCACAGATACGCAGTATTTT. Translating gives CASSLVLAGGATDTQYF.

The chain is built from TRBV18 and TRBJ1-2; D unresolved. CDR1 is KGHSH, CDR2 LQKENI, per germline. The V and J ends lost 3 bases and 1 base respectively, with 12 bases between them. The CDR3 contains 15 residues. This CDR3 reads CASSPELPFNYGYTF. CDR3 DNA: TGTGCCAGCTCACCCGAGCTCCCCTTTAACTATGGCTACACCTTC. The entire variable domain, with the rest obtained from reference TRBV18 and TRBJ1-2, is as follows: NAGVMQNPRHLVRRRGQEARLRCSPMKGHSHVYWYRQLPEEGLKFMVYLQKENIIDESGMPKERFSAEFPKEGPSILRIQQVVRGDSAAYFCASSPELPFNYGYTFGSGTRLTVV.

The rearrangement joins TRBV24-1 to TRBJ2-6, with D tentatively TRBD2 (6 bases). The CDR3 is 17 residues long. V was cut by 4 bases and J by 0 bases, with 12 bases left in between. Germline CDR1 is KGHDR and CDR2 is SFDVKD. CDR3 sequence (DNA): TGTGCCACCAGTGACATTGGCGGGGTCTCTGGGGCCAACGTCCTGACTTTC. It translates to CATSDIGGVSGANVLTF.

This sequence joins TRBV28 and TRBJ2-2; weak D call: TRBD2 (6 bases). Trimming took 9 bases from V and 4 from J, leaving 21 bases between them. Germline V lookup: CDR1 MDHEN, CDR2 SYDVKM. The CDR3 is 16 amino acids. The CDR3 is CASGEAATLFTGELFF. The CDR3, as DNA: TGTGCCAGTGGGGAGGCAGCCACGCTTTTCACCGGGGAGCTGTTTTTT.

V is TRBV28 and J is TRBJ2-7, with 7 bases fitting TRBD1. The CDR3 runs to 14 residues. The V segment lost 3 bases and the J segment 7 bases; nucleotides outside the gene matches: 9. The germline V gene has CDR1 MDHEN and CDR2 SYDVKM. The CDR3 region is CASSLQGVRGEQYF. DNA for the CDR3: TGTGCCAGCAGTTTGCAGGGGGTAAGGGGTGAGCAGTACTTC.

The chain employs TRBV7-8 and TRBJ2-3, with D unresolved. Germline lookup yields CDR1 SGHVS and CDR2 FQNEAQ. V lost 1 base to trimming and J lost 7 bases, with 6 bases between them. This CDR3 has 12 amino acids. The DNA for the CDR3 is TGTGCCAGCAGCTTAGGCCCTAATACGCAGTATTTT. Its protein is CASSLGPNTQYF.

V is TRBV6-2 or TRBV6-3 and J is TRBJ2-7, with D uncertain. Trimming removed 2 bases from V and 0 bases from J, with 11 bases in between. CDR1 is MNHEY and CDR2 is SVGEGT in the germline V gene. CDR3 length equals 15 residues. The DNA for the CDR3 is TGTGCCAGCAGTTACATAGATCTTTCCTCCTACGAGCAGTACTTC. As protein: CASSYIDLSSYEQYF.